This passage covers 31 T cell receptor beta chains from one sample sequenced in a study of T cells in narcolepsy. The repertoire was sequenced with immunoSEQ multiplex PCR; TCRdb's copy has only in-frame clones and lacks some. The profile shows fewer than 25,000 clones, around 81% of them singletons. Sequenced input: memory (CD45RA-) CD4+ T cells from blood. Source of these receptors: a human donor in good health.

V gene TRBV4-1 combines with J gene TRBJ1-1, with D unclear. The CDR3 spans 14 residues. Trimming left V 7 bases short and J 1 base short, with 13 bases between. Per germline, CDR1 MGHRA and CDR2 YSYEKL. This chain's CDR3 is CASTKDGTNTEAFF. In nucleotides, the CDR3 is TGCGCCAGCACCAAAGACGGTACGAACACTGAAGCTTTCTTT.

J is TRBJ2-7 and V is TRBV7-9, with D perhaps assigned TRBD1 or TRBD2 (5 bases each). Trimming stripped 5 bases from V and 5 bases from J, with 7 bases between. The CDR3 runs to 11 residues. CDR1 is SEHNR, CDR2 FQNEAQ, per germline (reference sequence). CDR3 DNA sequence: TGTGCCAGCAGCCGGGACGACGAGCAGTACTTC. As protein: CASSRDDEQYF.

This clone was seen a few times. An end of the junction does not agree with germline; a read error may underlie this. The chain has TRBV10-3 and TRBJ2-1, with 8 positions matching TRBD2. Per the germline V gene, CDR1 is ENHRY and CDR2 is SYGVKD. CDR3 length equals 15 residues. The CDR3 sequence: CASSYGGAVHNEQFF. CDR3 nucleotides: TGTGCCAGCAGTTACGGGGGGGCAGTCCACAATGAGCAGTTCTTC.

The V call is TRBV6-1, the J call TRBJ1-5; D gene ambiguous. CDR3 size: 13 residues. The germline gives CDR1 MNHNS, CDR2 SASEGT. V lost 4 bases, J lost 5 bases, and 9 bases lay in between. The CDR3 region is CASSVDPHQPQHF. In DNA, the CDR3 is TGTGCCAGCAGTGTGGACCCCCATCAGCCCCAGCATTTT.

The CDR3 spells CASSSRVTGELFF. The CDR3, as DNA: TGTGCCAGCAGCTCTAGAGTCACCGGGGAGCTGTTTTTT. The chain has TRBV11-1 and TRBJ2-2; no firm D call. The CDR3 is 13 residues long. Germline V gene lookup returns CDR1 SGHAT and CDR2 FQDESV (reference sequence). V was shortened by 4 bases and J by 4 bases, with 7 bases between the two germline ends.

This chain joins TRBV6-6 and TRBJ1-5; D not certain. CDR3 size: 11 residues. The V gene lost 5 bases and the J gene lost 3 bases, with 2 bases spanning the gap. The germline V gene has CDR1 MNHNY and CDR2 SVGAGI (reference sequence). DNA of the CDR3: TGTGCCAGCAGTGACAATCAGCCCCAGCATTTT. Translation gives CASSDNQPQHF.

The chain links TRBV16 to TRBJ1-6; 7 positions agree with TRBD1. The CDR3 length is 14 residues. Unmatched junction bases numbered 5, after V lost 3 bases and J lost 9 bases. Per germline, CDR1 KGHSY and CDR2 FQNENV. CDR3 sequence (DNA): TGTGCCAGCAGCCAGACGACAGGGTTTTCACCCCTCCACTTT. The encoded protein is CASSQTTGFSPLHF.

The chain employs TRBV7-7 and TRBJ2-7; D is possibly TRBD2 (6 bases). The germline V gene has CDR1 SSHAT and CDR2 FNYEAQ (reference sequence). The V end lost 2 bases, the J end lost 6 bases, and 11 bases lay between the germline ends. The CDR3 runs 13 residues. The CDR3 sequence is CASSLNQGGEQYF. CDR3 DNA: TGTGCCAGCAGCTTAAATCAGGGAGGCGAGCAGTACTTC.

The table lists this clone with a count of one. The chain is built from TRBV19 and TRBJ1-5; D gene unclear. The CDR3 sequence is 13 residues long. The ends were cut back, 9 bases at V and 3 bases at J, with 12 bases in the middle. Germline CDR1 is LNHDA and CDR2 is SQIVND (reference sequence). CDR3 loop: CASNTDVNQPQHF. The DNA of the CDR3 is TGTGCCAGCAATACAGATGTCAATCAGCCCCAGCATTTT.

The V call is TRBV9, the J call TRBJ2-3; the match to TRBD2 covers 8 bases. The CDR3 has 16 amino acids. The J segment lost 1 base and the V segment lost 4 bases, leaving 8 bases of the junction unmatched. CDR1 is SGDLS, CDR2 YYNGEE, per germline. The CDR3 sequence is CASSPGLAQGTDTQYF. The CDR3 DNA follows: TGTGCCAGCAGCCCAGGACTAGCACAAGGCACAGATACGCAGTATTTT.

Note on this clone: Other DNA sequences in this specimen translate into the identical CDR3. The V call is TRBV2, the J call TRBJ2-7; weak D call: TRBD1 (6 bases). The V gene's germline CDR1 is SNHLY and CDR2 FYNNEI. This CDR3 has 15 amino acids. Trimming took 5 bases from V and 4 from J, leaving 18 bases between them. CDR3 residues: CASSRTGTSTYEQYF. The CDR3 coding sequence is TGTGCCAGCAGTCGTACCGGGACATCTACTTACGAGCAGTACTTC.

The chain joins TRBV19 to TRBJ1-1, with 7 nucleotides matching TRBD1. The CDR3 is 17 residues long. The germline CDR1 and CDR2 sequences are LNHDA and SQIVND (reference sequence). V was pared by 6 bases and J by 6 bases, with 19 bases of the junction left unmatched. In nucleotides, the CDR3 is TGTGCCAGTAGCTCCCCCAGGGGGGCCCGACGGGGGGCTGAAGCTTTCTTT. Amino acids: CASSSPRGARRGAEAFF.

The chain joins TRBV14 to TRBJ1-1; D remains unclear. Germline V gene sequence: CDR1 SGHDN, CDR2 FVKESK. The V gene lost 5 bases and the J gene lost 1 base, with 8 bases spanning the gap. This CDR3 region has 13 residues. The CDR3 region is CASSNQWNTEAFF. CDR3 coding DNA: TGTGCCAGCAGCAATCAGTGGAACACTGAAGCTTTCTTT. Combining the CDR3 with reference TRBV14 and TRBJ1-1 gives the whole variable domain EAGVTQFPSHSVIEKGQTVTLRCDPISGHDNLYWYRRVMGKEIKFLLHFVKESKQDESGMPNNRFLAERTGGTYSTLKVQPAELEDSGVYFCASSNQWNTEAFFGQGTRLTVV.

The chain links TRBV7-2 to TRBJ1-2, with D unresolved. The germline CDR1 and CDR2 sequences are SGHTA and FQGNSA. Deletions cut 8 bases from V and 5 bases from J, with 18 bases between. CDR3 length: 14 amino acids. In DNA form, the CDR3 reads TGTGCCAGCTCCTCACCGCAACCCGGGTATGGCTACACCTTC. Its translation is CASSSPQPGYGYTF.

The gene calls are TRBV7-9 and TRBJ1-4, with D maybe TRBD1 (5 bases). V lost 2 bases, J lost 4 bases, and 14 bases lay in between. The CDR3 covers 16 residues. Per germline, CDR1 SEHNR and CDR2 FQNEAQ (reference sequence). The CDR3 loop is CASSLTVAGRNEKLFF. CDR3 nucleotides: TGTGCCAGCAGCTTAACGGTGGCAGGGCGTAATGAAAAACTGTTTTTT. Together with reference TRBV7-9 and TRBJ1-4, the CDR3 gives the full variable domain: DTGVSQNPRHKITKRGQNVTFRCDPISEHNRLYWYRQTLGQGPEFLTYFQNEAQLEKSRLLSDRFSAERPKGSFSTLEIQRTEQGDSAMYLCASSLTVAGRNEKLFFGSGTQLSVL.

The V gene is TRBV9, the J gene TRBJ1-2; 8 nucleotides line up with TRBD1. Germline CDR1 reads SGDLS; CDR2 reads YYNGEE. The CDR3 has 15 amino acids. Trimming took 2 bases from V and 2 from J; bases not matched to a gene: 5. The CDR3 sequence: CASSVRTGRNYGYTF. In DNA, the CDR3 is TGTGCCAGCAGCGTCCGGACAGGGCGGAACTATGGCTACACCTTC.

The chain has TRBV7-6 and TRBJ2-5; D uncertain. V was cut by 7 bases and J by 5 bases, with 8 bases left in between. CDR3 length: 11 amino acids. Germline CDR1 is SGHVS and CDR2 is FNYEAQ. In DNA form, the CDR3 reads TGTGCCAGCATCCACGAGGAGACCCAGTACTTC. It specifies CASIHEETQYF.

This clone was found a few times. The chain carries TRBV9 and TRBJ2-1, with 11 positions matching TRBD2. Germline assignment: CDR1 SGDLS and CDR2 YYNGEE. The CDR3 has 17 amino acids. Trimming at V came to 2 bases and at J to 0 bases, leaving 4 bases not matched to a gene. The chain's CDR3 is CASSVLAGGLSYNEQFF. The CDR3 nucleotides are TGTGCCAGCAGCGTCCTAGCGGGGGGTCTCTCCTACAATGAGCAGTTCTTC.

J is TRBJ2-3 and V is TRBV7-6, with TRBD2 identical over 8 bases. Germline CDR1 is SGHVS and CDR2 is FNYEAQ. The CDR3 is 15 residues long. The trim removed 5 bases at V and 10 bases at J, leaving 14 bases unmatched. This CDR3 is CASSIPGGAAGSQYF. CDR3 DNA sequence: TGTGCCAGCAGCATACCGGGGGGGGCCGCGGGGTCGCAGTATTTT.

This chain connects TRBV5-1 to TRBJ2-2; D call uncertain. Germline V CDR1 and CDR2: SGHRS, YFSETQ. This CDR3 is 16 amino acids long. Trimming removed 0 bases at V and 0 bases at J, with 9 bases between. The CDR3 region has the DNA TGCGCCAGCAGCTTGGCTGGTCTAACGAACACCGGGGAGCTGTTTTTT. Its translation: CASSLAGLTNTGELFF.

The rearrangement joins TRBV14 to TRBJ1-5; D gene unclear. The CDR3 is made up of 14 amino acids. The germline CDR1 and CDR2 sequences are SGHDN and FVKESK. With 4 bases removed from V and 6 bases from J, the gap between germline ends came to 13 bases. The CDR3 DNA follows: TGTGCCAGCAGCCGAGCGGGGATTGGTCAGCCCCAGCATTTT. It encodes CASSRAGIGQPQHF.

The chain uses TRBV6-1 and TRBJ2-5, with D perhaps matching TRBD2 (5 bases). Deletions cut 5 bases from V and 5 bases from J, with 12 bases between. The V gene's germline CDR1 is MNHNS and CDR2 SASEGT. The CDR3 sequence is 13 residues long. The CDR3 region is CASSTDWRETQYF. In DNA, the CDR3 is TGTGCCAGCAGTACGGACTGGCGGGAGACCCAGTACTTC.

This chain's CDR3 is CASSRDSAGRGYTF. Written as DNA, the CDR3 is TGTGCCAGCAGCCGTGACAGCGCCGGGCGTGGCTACACCTTC. The J gene is TRBJ1-2, the V gene TRBV6-5; D possibly corresponds to TRBD1 (5 bases). Trimming cost V 6 bases and J 7 bases, with 18 bases left between them. CDR3 length: 14 residues. The germline V gene has CDR1 MNHEY and CDR2 SVGAGI.

The CDR3 nucleotides are TGTGCCAGCAGTGAGATGGCGACTAGCGGGGGCCTCTCCTACGAGCAGTACTTC. Protein product: CASSEMATSGGLSYEQYF. The chain carries TRBV25-1 and TRBJ2-7, with TRBD2 identical over 12 bases. Per germline, CDR1 MGHDK and CDR2 SYGVNS. The CDR3 covers 18 residues. V gave up 3 bases and J gave up 0 bases; unmatched junction bases: 9.

This clone has only one observation. This rearrangement joins TRBV5-4 to TRBJ1-2; D perhaps matches TRBD1 (6 bases). Germline assignment: CDR1 SGHNT and CDR2 YYREEE (reference sequence). The CDR3 loop spans 15 amino acids. With 4 bases removed from V and 1 base from J, the gap between germline ends came to 14 bases. CDR3 in DNA: TGTGCCAGCAGCATACGACAGGAACGTAACTATGGCTACACCTTC. It is translated as CASSIRQERNYGYTF.

The V gene is TRBV5-1, the J gene TRBJ1-1; no clear D. The V and J ends lost 4 bases and 1 base respectively, with 8 bases between them. CDR1 and CDR2 (germline): SGHRS, YFSETQ. This CDR3 region has 13 residues. For the CDR3, the DNA is TGCGCCAGCAGCAAGGACTGGAACACTGAAGCTTTCTTT. This encodes CASSKDWNTEAFF.

This clone was counted between two and nine times. This chain links TRBV2 with TRBJ1-3, with D hard to call. The CDR3 is 12 amino acids. The V end lost 3 bases, the J end lost 4 bases, and 4 bases lay between the germline ends. Germline lookup yields CDR1 SNHLY and CDR2 FYNNEI. Here the CDR3 reads CASSESGNTIYF. CDR3 sequence (DNA): TGTGCCAGCAGTGAGTCAGGAAACACCATATATTTT.

The V gene is TRBV11-3, the J gene TRBJ1-1; unclear D gene. This CDR3 contains 16 residues. V shed 5 bases and J shed 4 bases, with 20 bases lying between them. The germline V gene has CDR1 SGHNT and CDR2 YENEEA. CDR3 region: CASSARTGSQGTEAFF. The CDR3 DNA sequence: TGTGCCAGCAGCGCCCGAACCGGGTCCCAAGGCACTGAAGCTTTCTTT.

This clone has just a few counts. The genes are TRBV6-5 and TRBJ1-1; no definite D call. With 0 bases removed from V and 5 bases from J, the gap between germline ends came to 7 bases. Germline assignment: CDR1 MNHEY and CDR2 SVGAGI. The CDR3 has 13 amino acids. DNA of the CDR3: TGTGCCAGCAGTTACTCGATGCTAACTGAAGCTTTCTTT. Protein: CASSYSMLTEAFF.

The chain has TRBV4-3 and TRBJ1-1; D possibly corresponds to TRBD1 (5 bases). There are 15 residues in the CDR3. Germline V lookup: CDR1 LGHNA, CDR2 YSLEER. V was trimmed by 1 base and J by 2 bases, leaving 11 bases between them. This CDR3 is CASSQVSGANTEAFF. CDR3 nucleotides: TGCGCCAGCAGCCAAGTAAGCGGGGCCAACACTGAAGCTTTCTTT.

This chain uses TRBV5-5 with TRBJ2-7; D is tentatively TRBD1 or TRBD2 (7 bases each). This CDR3 has 14 residues. CDR1 SGHKS and CDR2 YYEKEE come from the germline V gene (reference sequence). V gave up 4 bases and J gave up 5 bases, with 16 bases separating them. The CDR3 loop is CASSPGGAPDEQYF. The CDR3 nucleotides are TGTGCCAGCAGCCCAGGGGGGGCCCCTGACGAGCAGTACTTC.